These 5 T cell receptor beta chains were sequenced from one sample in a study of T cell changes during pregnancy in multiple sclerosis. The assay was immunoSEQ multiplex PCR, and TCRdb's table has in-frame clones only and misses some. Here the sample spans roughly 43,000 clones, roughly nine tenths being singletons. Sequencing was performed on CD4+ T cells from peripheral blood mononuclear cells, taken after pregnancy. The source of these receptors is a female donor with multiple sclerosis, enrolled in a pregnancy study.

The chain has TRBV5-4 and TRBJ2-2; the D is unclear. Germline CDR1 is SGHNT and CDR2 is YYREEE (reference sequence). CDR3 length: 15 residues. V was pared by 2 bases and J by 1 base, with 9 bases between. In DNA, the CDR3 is TGTGCCAGCAGCTTTGGAGCCCAGAACACCGGGGAGCTGTTTTTT. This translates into CASSFGAQNTGELFF.

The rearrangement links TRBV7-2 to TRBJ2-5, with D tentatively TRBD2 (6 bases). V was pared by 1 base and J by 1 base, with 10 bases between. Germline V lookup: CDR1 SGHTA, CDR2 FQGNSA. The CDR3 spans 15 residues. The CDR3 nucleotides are TGTGCCAGCAGCTTAGAAAGCGGGCCCCAAGAGACCCAGTACTTC. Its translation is CASSLESGPQETQYF.

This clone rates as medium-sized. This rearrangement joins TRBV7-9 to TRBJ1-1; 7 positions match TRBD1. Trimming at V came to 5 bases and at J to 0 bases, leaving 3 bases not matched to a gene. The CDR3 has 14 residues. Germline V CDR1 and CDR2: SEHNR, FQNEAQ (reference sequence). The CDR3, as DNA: TGTGCCAGCAGCAAGGGACAGATGAACACTGAAGCTTTCTTT. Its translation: CASSKGQMNTEAFF.

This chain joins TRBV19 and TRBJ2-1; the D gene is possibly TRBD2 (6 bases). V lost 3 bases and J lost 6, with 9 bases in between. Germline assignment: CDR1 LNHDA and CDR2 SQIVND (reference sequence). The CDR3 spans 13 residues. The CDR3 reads CASSIGTFNEQFF. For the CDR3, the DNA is TGTGCCAGTAGTATCGGGACTTTCAATGAGCAGTTCTTC.

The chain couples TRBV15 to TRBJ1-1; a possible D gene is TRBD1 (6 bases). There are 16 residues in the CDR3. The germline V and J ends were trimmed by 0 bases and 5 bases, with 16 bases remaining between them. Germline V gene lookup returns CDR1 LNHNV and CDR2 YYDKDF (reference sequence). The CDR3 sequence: CATSRDQVRGETEAFF. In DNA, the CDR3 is TGTGCCACCAGCAGAGATCAAGTCAGGGGTGAGACTGAAGCTTTCTTT.